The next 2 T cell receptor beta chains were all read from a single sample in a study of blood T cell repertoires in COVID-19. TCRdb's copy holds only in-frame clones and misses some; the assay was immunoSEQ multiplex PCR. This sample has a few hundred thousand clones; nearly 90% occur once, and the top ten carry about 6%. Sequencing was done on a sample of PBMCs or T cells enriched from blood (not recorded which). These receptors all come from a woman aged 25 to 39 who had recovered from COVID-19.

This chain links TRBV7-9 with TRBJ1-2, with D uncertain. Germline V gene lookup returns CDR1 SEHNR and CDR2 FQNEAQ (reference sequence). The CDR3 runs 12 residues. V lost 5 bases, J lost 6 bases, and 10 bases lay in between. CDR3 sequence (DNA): TGTGCCAGCAGCGAAGGGAGGGATGGCTACACCTTC. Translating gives CASSEGRDGYTF.

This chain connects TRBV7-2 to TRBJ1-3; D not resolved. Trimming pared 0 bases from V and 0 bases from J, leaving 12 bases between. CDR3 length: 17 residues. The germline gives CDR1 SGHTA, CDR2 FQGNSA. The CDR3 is CASSLAPQQYSGNTIYF. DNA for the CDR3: TGTGCCAGCAGCTTAGCTCCTCAACAGTACTCTGGAAACACCATATATTTT.